This T cell receptor (beta chain) was identified during a study of CD8+CD57+ T cells in acquired aplastic anemia. Looking at the study overall: Each DNA sample taken from sorted CD4+ and CD8+ cells came to 3 to 4 ug on average.

With regard to this clonotype: Its antigen is currently unknown.

The template for TCR beta VDJ and CDR3 sequence profiling was genomic DNA. TCRdb recomputed calls from the reads with MiXCR, one row per CDR3 protein. The profile covers hundreds of thousands of distinct CDR3 sequences, with about a third appearing a single time and less than 1% taken by the ten largest. Study-wide results and caveats: Roughly 30 CD8+ CDR3 sequences occurred in both the patients and the controls.

Sequenced patients had shown CD8+CD57+ cell expansion by flow cytometry. Severe acquired aplastic anemia was present in all patients. Patients were treatment-naive when blood was sampled. Germline V lookup: CDR1 SGHTA, CDR2 FQGTGA. The V gene lost 2 bases and the J gene lost 9 bases, with 17 bases spanning the gap. The CDR3 is 14 amino acids. Sequencing was done on a sample of sorted CD4+, CD8+, or CD8+CD57+ T cells (not recorded which) from PBMCs. This rearrangement joins TRBV7-3 to TRBJ2-7, with D possibly being TRBD2 (5 bases). The clonotype originates from a human donor with aplastic anemia. CDR3 in amino acids: CASSLGLARAAQYF. CDR3 in DNA: TGTGCCAGCAGCTTAGGGCTAGCAAGAGCGGCGCAGTACTTC.